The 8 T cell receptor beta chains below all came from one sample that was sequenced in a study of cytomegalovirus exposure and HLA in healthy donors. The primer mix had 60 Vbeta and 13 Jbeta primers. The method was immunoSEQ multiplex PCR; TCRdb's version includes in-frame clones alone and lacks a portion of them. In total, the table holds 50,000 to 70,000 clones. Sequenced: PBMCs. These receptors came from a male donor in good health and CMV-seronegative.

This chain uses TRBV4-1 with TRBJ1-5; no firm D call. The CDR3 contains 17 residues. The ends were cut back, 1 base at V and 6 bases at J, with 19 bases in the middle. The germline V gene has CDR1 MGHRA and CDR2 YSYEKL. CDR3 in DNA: TGCGCCAGCAGCCAAGTACCTCCAGGCACCGCAAGTCAGCCCCAGCATTTT. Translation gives CASSQVPPGTASQPQHF.

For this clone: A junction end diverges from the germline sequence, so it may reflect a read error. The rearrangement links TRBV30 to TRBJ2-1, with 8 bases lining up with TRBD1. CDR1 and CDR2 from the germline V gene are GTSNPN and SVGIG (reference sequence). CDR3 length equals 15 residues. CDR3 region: CAGSVIYAGGDEQFF. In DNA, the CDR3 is TGTGCCGGGAGTGTAATATATGCAGGGGGCGATGAGCAGTTCTTC.

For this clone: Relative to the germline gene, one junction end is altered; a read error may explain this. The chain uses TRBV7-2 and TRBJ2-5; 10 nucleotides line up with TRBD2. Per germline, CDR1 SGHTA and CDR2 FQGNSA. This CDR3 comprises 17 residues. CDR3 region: CASSLGVRTSGQENQYF. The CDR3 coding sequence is TGTGCCAGCAGCCTAGGGGTCCGGACTAGCGGCCAAGAGAACCAGTACTTC.

In DNA form, the CDR3 reads TGTGCCAGCAGCTTATTCGAGACAGGGGCTGGCTACACCTTC. This sequence encodes CASSLFETGAGYTF. This chain uses TRBV7-9 with TRBJ1-2; TRBD1 agrees at 8 bases. CDR1 SEHNR and CDR2 FQNEAQ come from the germline V gene (reference sequence). Trimming at V came to 2 bases and at J to 7 bases, leaving 6 bases not matched to a gene. The CDR3 covers 14 residues.

Here the CDR3 reads CASTNGERQPQHF. The CDR3 DNA sequence: TGTGCCAGCACTAACGGGGAGCGCCAGCCCCAGCATTTT. The genes are TRBV2 and TRBJ1-5, with no clear D. The V gene lost 7 bases and the J gene lost 7 bases, with 14 bases spanning the gap. The CDR3 runs 13 residues. Germline V gene sequence: CDR1 SNHLY, CDR2 FYNNEI. Full variable domain (outside the CDR3, taken from reference TRBV2 and TRBJ1-5): EPEVTQTPSHQVTQMGQEVILRCVPISNHLYFYWYRQILGQKVEFLVSFYNNEISEKSEIFDDQFSVERPDGSNFTLKIRSTKLEDSAMYFCASTNGERQPQHFGDGTRLSIL.

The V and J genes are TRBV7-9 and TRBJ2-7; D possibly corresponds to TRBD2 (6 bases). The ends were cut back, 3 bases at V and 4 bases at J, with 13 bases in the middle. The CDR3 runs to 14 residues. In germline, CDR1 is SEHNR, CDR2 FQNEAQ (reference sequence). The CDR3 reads CASSLRGSGYEQYF. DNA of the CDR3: TGTGCCAGCAGCTTGCGAGGGAGCGGGTACGAGCAGTACTTC.

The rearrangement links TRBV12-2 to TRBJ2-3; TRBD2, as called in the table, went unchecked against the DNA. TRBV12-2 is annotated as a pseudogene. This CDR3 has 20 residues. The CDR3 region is CASRLVGRTSGRAVEDTQYF. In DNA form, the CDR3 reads TGTGCAAGTCGCTTAGTAGGTAGGACTAGCGGGAGGGCCGTTGAAGATACGCAGTATTTT.

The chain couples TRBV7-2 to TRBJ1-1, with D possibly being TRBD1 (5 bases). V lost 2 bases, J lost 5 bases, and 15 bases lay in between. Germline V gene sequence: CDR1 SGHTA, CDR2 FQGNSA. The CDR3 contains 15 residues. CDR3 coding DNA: TGTGCCAGCAGCTTATCGGCAGGGAGGTCGACTGAAGCTTTCTTT. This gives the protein CASSLSAGRSTEAFF.